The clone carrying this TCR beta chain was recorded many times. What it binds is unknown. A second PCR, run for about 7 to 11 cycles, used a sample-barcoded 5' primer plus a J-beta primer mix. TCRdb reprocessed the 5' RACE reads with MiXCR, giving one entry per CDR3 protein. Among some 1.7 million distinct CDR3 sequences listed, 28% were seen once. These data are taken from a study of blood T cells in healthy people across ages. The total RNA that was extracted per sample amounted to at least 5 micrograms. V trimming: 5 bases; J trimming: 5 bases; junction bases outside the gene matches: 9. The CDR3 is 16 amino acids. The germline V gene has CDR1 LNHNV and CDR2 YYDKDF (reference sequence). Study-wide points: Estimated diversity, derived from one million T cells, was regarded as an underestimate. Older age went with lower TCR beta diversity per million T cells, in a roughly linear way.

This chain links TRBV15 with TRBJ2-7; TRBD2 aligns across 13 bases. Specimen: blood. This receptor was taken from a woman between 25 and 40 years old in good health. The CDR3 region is CATSSRTSGSPHEQYF. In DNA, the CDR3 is TGTGCCACCAGCTCAAGGACTAGCGGGAGTCCCCACGAGCAGTACTTC.